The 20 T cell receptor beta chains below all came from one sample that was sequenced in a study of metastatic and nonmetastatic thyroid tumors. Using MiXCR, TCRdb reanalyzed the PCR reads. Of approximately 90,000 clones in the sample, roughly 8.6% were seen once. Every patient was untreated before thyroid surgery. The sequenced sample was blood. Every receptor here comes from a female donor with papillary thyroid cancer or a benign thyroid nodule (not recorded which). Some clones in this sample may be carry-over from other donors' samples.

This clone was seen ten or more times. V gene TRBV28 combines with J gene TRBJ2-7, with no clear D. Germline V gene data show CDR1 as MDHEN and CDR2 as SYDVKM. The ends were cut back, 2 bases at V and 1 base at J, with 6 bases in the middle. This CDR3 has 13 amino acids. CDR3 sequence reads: CASSLTQSYEQYF. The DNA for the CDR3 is TGTGCCAGCAGTTTAACACAATCCTACGAGCAGTACTTC.

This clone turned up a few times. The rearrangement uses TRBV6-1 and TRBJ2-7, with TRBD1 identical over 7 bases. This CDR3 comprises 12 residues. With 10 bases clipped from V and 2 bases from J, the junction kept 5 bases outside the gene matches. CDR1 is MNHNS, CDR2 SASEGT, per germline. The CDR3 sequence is CATQGTAYEQYF. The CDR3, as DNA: TGTGCCACCCAGGGGACAGCCTACGAGCAGTACTTC.

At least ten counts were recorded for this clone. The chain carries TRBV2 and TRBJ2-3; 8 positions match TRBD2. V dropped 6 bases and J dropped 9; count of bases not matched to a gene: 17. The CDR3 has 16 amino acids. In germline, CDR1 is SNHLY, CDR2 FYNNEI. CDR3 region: CASSLGASGSARTQYF. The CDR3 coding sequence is TGTGCCAGCAGCCTGGGGGCTAGCGGGTCCGCCCGAACGCAGTATTTT.

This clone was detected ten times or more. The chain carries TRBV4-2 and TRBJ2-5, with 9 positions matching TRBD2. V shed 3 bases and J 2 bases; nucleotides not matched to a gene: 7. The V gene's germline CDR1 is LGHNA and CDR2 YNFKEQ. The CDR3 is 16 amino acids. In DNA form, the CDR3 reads TGTGCCAGCAGCCAGAGTACCAGCGGGGGGCAAGAGACCCAGTACTTC. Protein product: CASSQSTSGGQETQYF.

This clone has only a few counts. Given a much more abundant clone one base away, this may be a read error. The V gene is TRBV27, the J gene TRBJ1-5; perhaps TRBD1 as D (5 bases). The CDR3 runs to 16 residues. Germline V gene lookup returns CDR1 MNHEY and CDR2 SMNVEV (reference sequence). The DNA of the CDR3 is TGTGCCAGCAGTTTGGGGGGGGAAATGAGCAGTCAGCCCCAGCATTTT. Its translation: CASSLGGEMSSQPQHF.

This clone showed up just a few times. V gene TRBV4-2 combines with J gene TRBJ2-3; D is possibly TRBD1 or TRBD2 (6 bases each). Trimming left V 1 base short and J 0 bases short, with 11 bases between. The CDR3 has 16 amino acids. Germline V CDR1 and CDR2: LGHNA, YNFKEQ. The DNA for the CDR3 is TGTGCCAGCAGCCAAGGGAAGGGGGGTAGCACAGATACGCAGTATTTT. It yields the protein CASSQGKGGSTDTQYF.

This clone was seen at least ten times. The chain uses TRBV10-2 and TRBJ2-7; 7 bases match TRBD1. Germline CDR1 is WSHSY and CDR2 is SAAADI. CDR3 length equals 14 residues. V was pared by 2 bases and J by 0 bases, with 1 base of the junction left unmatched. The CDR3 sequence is CASSERDSSYEQYF. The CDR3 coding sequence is TGCGCCAGCAGTGAGAGGGACAGCTCCTACGAGCAGTACTTC.

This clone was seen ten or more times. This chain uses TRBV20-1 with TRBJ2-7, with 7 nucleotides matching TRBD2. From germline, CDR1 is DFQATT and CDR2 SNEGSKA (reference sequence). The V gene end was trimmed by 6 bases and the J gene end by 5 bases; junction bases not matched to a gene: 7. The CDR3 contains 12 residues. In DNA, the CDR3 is TGCAGTGCCGGCGCGGGGGATCACGAGCAGTACTTC. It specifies CSAGAGDHEQYF.

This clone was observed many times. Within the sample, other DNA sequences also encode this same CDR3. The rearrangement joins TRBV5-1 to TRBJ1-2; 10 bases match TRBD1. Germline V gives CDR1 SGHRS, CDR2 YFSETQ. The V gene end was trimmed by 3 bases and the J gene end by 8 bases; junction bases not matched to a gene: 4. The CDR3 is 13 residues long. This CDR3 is CASSSGTGDGYTF. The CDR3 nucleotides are TGCGCCAGCAGCTCCGGGACAGGGGACGGCTACACCTTC. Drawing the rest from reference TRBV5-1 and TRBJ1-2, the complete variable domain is KAGVTQTPRYLIKTRGQQVTLSCSPISGHRSVSWYQQTPGQGLQFLFEYFSETQRNKGNFPGRFSGRQFSNSRSEMNVSTLELGDSALYLCASSSGTGDGYTFGSGTRLTVV.

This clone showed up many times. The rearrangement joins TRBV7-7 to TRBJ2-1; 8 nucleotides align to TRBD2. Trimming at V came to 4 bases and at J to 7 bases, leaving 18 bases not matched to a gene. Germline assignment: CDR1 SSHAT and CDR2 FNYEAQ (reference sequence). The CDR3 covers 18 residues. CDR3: CASSYDFPSGTSGNEQFF. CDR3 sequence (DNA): TGTGCCAGCAGCTACGATTTCCCATCCGGGACTAGTGGAAATGAGCAGTTCTTC.

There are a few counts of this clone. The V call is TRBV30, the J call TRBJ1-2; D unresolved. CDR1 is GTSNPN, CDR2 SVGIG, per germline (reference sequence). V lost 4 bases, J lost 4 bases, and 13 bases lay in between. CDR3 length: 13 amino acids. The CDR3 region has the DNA TGTGCCTGGAATGAGGAGGAAAGCTATGGCTACACCTTC. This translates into CAWNEEESYGYTF.

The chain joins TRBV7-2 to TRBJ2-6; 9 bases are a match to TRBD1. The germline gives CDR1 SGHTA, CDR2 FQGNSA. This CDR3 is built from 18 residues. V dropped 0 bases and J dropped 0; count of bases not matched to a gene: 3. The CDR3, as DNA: TGTGCCAGCAGCTTAGCCGGGACAGGGTCCTCTGGGGCCAACGTCCTGACTTTC. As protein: CASSLAGTGSSGANVLTF.

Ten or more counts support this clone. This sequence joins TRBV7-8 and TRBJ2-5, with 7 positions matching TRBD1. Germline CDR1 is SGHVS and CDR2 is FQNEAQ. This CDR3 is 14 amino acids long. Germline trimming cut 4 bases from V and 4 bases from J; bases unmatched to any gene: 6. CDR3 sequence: CASSYPTGRETQYF. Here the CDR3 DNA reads TGTGCCAGCAGCTACCCGACAGGGAGAGAGACCCAGTACTTC.

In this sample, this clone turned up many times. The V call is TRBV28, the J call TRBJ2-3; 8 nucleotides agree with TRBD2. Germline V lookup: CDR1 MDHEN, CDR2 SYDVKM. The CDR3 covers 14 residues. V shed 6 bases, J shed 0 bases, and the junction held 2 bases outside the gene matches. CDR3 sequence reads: CASSSGGSTDTQYF. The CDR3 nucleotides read TGTGCCAGCAGCTCGGGGGGGAGCACAGATACGCAGTATTTT.

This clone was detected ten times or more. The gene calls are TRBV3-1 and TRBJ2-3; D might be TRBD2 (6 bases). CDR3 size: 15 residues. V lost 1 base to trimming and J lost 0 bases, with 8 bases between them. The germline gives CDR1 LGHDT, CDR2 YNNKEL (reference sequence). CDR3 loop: CASSQVAASTDTQYF. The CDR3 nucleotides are TGTGCCAGCAGCCAAGTAGCGGCTAGCACAGATACGCAGTATTTT.

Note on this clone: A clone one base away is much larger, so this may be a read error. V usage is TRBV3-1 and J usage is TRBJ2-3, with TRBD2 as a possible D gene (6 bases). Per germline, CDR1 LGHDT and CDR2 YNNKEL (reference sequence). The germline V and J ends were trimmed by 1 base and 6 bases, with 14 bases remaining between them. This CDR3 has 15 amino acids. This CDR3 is CASSQGEALLDTQYF. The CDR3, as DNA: TGTGCCAGCAGCCAAGGGGAGGCCCTCTTGGATACGCAGTATTTT.

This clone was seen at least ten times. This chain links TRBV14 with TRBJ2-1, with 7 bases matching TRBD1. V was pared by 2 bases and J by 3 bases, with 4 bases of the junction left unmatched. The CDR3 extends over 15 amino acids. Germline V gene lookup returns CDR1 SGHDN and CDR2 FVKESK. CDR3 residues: CASSQPAGGYNEQFF. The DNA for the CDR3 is TGTGCCAGCAGCCAACCAGCAGGGGGCTACAATGAGCAGTTCTTC.

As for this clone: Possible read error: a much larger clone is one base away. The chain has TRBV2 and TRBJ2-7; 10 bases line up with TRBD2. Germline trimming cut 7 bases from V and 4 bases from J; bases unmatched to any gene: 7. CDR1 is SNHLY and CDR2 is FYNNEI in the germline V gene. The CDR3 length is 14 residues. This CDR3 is CASNLAGAQYEQYF. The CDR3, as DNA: TGTGCCAGCAACCTAGCGGGGGCCCAGTACGAGCAGTACTTC.

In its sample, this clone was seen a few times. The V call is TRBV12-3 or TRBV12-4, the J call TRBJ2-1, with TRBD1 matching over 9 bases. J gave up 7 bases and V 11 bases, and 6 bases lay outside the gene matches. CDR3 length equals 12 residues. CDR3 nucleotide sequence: TGTGCCTGCGGGACAGGGAGTAATGAGCAGTTCTTC. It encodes CACGTGSNEQFF.

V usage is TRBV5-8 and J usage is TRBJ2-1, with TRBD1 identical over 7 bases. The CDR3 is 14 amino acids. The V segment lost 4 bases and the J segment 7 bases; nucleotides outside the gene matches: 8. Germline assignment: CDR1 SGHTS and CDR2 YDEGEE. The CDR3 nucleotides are TGTGCCAGCAGCCTACGGACAGGTTTAAATGAGCAGTTCTTC. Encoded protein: CASSLRTGLNEQFF.